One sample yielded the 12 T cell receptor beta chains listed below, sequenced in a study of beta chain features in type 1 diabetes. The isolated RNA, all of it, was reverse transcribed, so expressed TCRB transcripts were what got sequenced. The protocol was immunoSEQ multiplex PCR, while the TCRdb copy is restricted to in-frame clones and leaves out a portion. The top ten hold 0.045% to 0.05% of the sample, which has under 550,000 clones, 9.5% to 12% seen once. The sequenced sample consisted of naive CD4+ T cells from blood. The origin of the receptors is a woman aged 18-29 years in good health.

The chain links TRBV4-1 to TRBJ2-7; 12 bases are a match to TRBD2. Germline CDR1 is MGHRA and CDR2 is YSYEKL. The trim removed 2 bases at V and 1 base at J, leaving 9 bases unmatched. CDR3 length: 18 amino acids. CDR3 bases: TGCGCCAGCAGCCAAATACCGGGACTAGCGGGTAGATCCTACGAGCAGTACTTC. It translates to CASSQIPGLAGRSYEQYF.

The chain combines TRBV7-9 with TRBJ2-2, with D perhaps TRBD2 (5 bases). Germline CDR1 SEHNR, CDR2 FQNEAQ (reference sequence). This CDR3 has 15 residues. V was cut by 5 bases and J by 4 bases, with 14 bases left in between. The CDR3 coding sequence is TGTGCCAGCAGCCCCGGAGGTCGGATCACCGGGGAGCTGTTTTTT. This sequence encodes CASSPGGRITGELFF.

The CDR3 sequence is CASSSGGRTDTQYF. CDR3 sequence (DNA): TGTGCCAGCAGCAGTGGAGGTCGCACAGATACGCAGTATTTT. The chain employs TRBV28 and TRBJ2-3; D might be TRBD2 (5 bases). Germline CDR1 is MDHEN and CDR2 is SYDVKM. The V end lost 6 bases, the J end lost 1 base, and 11 bases lay between the germline ends. CDR3 length equals 14 residues.

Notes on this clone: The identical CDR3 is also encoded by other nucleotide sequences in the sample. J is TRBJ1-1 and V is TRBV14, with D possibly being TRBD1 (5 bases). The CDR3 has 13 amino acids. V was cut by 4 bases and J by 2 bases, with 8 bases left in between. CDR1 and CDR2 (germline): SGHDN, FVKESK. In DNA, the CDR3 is TGTGCCAGCAGCCGGGGACTCAACACTGAAGCTTTCTTT. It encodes CASSRGLNTEAFF.

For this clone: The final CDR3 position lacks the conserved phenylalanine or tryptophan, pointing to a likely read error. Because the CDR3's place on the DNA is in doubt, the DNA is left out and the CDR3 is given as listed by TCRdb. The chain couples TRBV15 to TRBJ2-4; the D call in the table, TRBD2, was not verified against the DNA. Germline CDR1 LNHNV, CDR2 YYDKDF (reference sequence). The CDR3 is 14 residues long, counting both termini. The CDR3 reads CATSREVAGGPGGV.

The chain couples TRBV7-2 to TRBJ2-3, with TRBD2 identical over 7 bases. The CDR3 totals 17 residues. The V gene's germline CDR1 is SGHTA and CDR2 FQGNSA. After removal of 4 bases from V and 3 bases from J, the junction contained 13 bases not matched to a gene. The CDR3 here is CASSSQTSRLATDTQYF. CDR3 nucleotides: TGTGCCAGCAGCTCCCAGACTAGCAGATTAGCAACAGATACGCAGTATTTT.

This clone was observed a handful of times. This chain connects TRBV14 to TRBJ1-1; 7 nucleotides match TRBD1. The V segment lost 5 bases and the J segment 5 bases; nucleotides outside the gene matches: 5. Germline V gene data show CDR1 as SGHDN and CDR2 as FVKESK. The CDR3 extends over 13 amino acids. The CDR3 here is CASSEQQGTEAFF. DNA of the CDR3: TGTGCCAGCAGCGAGCAACAGGGGACTGAAGCTTTCTTT.

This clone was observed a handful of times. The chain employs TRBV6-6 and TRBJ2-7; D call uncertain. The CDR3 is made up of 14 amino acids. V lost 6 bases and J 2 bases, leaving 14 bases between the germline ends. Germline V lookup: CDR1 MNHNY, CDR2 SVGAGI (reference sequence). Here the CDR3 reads CASRHSGQAYEQYF. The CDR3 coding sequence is TGTGCCAGCAGACATTCTGGGCAGGCCTACGAGCAGTACTTC.

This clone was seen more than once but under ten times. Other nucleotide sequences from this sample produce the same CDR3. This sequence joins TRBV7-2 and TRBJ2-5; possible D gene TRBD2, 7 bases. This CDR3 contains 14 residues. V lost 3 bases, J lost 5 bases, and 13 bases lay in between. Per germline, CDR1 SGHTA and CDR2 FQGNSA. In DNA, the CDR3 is TGTGCCAGCAGCTTTAGCAGGGGAGGGGAGACCCAGTACTTC. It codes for CASSFSRGGETQYF.

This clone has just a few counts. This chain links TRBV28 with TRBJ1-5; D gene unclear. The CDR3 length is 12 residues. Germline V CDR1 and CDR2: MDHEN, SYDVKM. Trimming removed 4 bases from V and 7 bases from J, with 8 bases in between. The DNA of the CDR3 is TGTGCCAGCAGTTCATATGGACAGCCCCAGCATTTT. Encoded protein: CASSSYGQPQHF.

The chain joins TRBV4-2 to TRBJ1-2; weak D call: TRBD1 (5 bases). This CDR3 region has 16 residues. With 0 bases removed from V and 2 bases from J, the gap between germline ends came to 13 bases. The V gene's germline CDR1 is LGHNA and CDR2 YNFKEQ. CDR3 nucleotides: TGTGCCAGCAGCCAAGAGGGGGGAACCTCAAACTATGGCTACACCTTC. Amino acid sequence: CASSQEGGTSNYGYTF.

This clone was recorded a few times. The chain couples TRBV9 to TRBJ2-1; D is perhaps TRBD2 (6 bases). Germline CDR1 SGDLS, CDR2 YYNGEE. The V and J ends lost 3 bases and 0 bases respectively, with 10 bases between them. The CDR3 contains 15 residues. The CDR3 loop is CASSGTGDSYNEQFF. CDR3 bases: TGTGCCAGCAGCGGGACGGGGGACTCCTACAATGAGCAGTTCTTC.